This T cell receptor beta chain was captured by sequencing in a study of shared clonotypes between healthy human individuals. V was pared by 2 bases and J by 6 bases, with 20 bases between. Germline values: CDR1 SNHLY, CDR2 FYNNEI. This CDR3 is 16 amino acids long. This table comes from immunoSEQ multiplex PCR, and its TCRdb copy is limited to in-frame clones, with some not included. The sample includes about 1 million clones, more than 60% of them seen just once. This receptor was identified in a man in his late teens or twenties in good health. This chain joins TRBV2 and TRBJ2-7; D is perhaps TRBD1 or TRBD2 (6 bases each). The source material was memory CD4+ T cells sorted from blood. The subset: CD45RA-negative fraction. Here the CDR3 reads CASSELGGLPTGEQYF. Written as DNA, the CDR3 is TGTGCCAGCAGTGAATTGGGGGGCCTCCCCACGGGCGAGCAGTACTTC.